The rows below give T cell receptor beta chains drawn from one sample of a study of CD8 T cells in ankylosing spondylitis. TCRdb fed the 5' RACE reads into MiXCR, producing one record per CDR3 protein. The table shows under 850,000 distinct CDR3 sequences, with under 20% occurring only once. Specimen: blood, either unsorted or a sorted T cell fraction (not recorded which). All receptors derive from a male donor with ankylosing spondylitis. Each CDR3 is given with its conserved first and last residue. D genes are given only for firm matches. Size is omitted from some rows. Given values are once, few, many or a class for expanded clones.

d_gene,abundance,j_gene,len,v_gene,CDR3aa,CDR3nt
NA,NA,TRBJ1-1,12,TRBV20-1,CSAEAANTEAFF,TGCAGTGCCGAGGCTGCGAACACTGAAGCTTTCTTT
TRBD2,NA,TRBJ2-5,16,TRBV9,CASSVGLAVSQETQYF,TGTGCCAGCAGCGTAGGACTAGCGGTATCTCAAGAGACCCAGTACTTC
NA,NA,TRBJ1-2,16,TRBV6-1,CASSRREGELGYGYTF,TGTGCCAGCAGCAGAAGGGAGGGGGAGTTGGGGTATGGCTACACCTTC
TRBD2,few,TRBJ2-2,15,TRBV9,CASSVGGLAGGILFF,TGTGCCAGCAGCGTAGGGGGTCTAGCGGGGGGAATCCTGTTTTTT
TRBD2,NA,TRBJ2-6,16,TRBV27,CASSRRAGVGANVLTF,TGTGCCAGCAGTCGCAGAGCGGGAGTTGGGGCCAACGTCCTGACTTTC
TRBD2,few,TRBJ2-3,16,TRBV6-1,CASRGSIGEGTDTQYF,TGTGCCAGCAGGGGGTCGATCGGGGAGGGGACAGATACGCAGTATTTT
NA,NA,TRBJ2-1,13,TRBV12-3/TRBV12-4,CASSPGEAFWQFF,TGTGCCAGCAGTCCAGGGGAAGCTTTCTGGCAGTTCTTC
TRBD2,NA,TRBJ2-7,16,TRBV12-3/TRBV12-4,CASSPRTSGIDYEQYF,TGTGCCAGCAGTCCTCGGACTAGCGGGATAGATTACGAGCAGTACTTC
TRBD1,few,TRBJ1-1,16,TRBV28,CASSSGTVSLNTEAFF,TGTGCCAGCAGTTCCGGGACAGTTAGTTTGAACACTGAAGCTTTCTTT
TRBD2,few,TRBJ2-3,14,TRBV20-1,CSGWTGTSHHTQYF,TGCAGTGGGTGGACTGGGACTAGCCATCATACGCAGTATTTT
NA,few,TRBJ1-1,15,TRBV2,CATRKFREARTEAFF,TGTGCCACACGCAAGTTCAGGGAAGCACGTACTGAAGCTTTCTTT
TRBD1,few,TRBJ2-1,14,TRBV20-1,CSARTAIPGQGQFF,TGCAGTGCCAGAACCGCAATCCCGGGACAGGGTCAGTTCTTC
NA,few,TRBJ2-7,14,TRBV11-2,CASSSRTDSYEQYF,TGTGCCAGCAGCTCGAGGACTGACTCCTACGAGCAGTACTTC
NA,few,TRBJ2-7,13,TRBV7-9,CASGKRVGVEQYF,TGTGCCAGCGGCAAGAGGGTGGGGGTCGAGCAGTACTTC
NA,once,TRBJ2-1,15,TRBV6-1,CASSLDRPIYNEQFF,TGTGCCAGCAGCCTCGACAGACCCATTTACAATGAGCAGTTCTTC